These T cell receptor beta chains were read from a single sample in a study of human T cells and chemical hapten exposure. One entry per CDR3 protein, called by TCRdb with MiXCR from the RACE reads. The sample has around 99,000 distinct CDR3 sequences; under 15% are singletons. The sequencing used whole blood, collected in connection with sensitization to the hapten diphenylcyclopropenone (DPC). These receptors were taken from a woman aged 40 to 50 with alopecia areata. Some clones in this sample may be carry-over from other donors' samples. CDR3s include the opening cysteine and the closing phenylalanine or tryptophan. D genes are given only for firm matches. The size entry is marked missing in some rows and otherwise reads once, few, many or a size class.

TRBJ1-5	TRBD1	TRBV19	.	CASSPLHSGTVNQPQHF	TGTGCCAGTAGCCCACTTCACTCCGGGACAGTAAATCAGCCCCAGCATTTT
TRBJ1-3	.	TRBV12-3/TRBV12-4	.	CASSLVYSGNTIYF	TGTGCCAGCAGTTTAGTATACTCTGGAAACACCATATATTTT
TRBJ2-7	.	TRBV9	.	CASSVATGQYEQYF	TGTGCCAGCAGCGTAGCTACTGGACAGTACGAGCAGTACTTC
TRBJ2-1	.	TRBV7-9	.	CASSLEGGYNEQFF	TGTGCCAGCAGCTTAGAGGGGGGCTACAATGAGCAGTTCTTC
TRBJ2-7	.	TRBV21-1	.	CAESPAGCEQYF	TGTGCCGAGTCCCCCGCGGGATGCGAGCAGTACTTC
TRBJ2-7	.	TRBV28	once	CASSSVGGSNPYEQYF	TGTGCCAGCAGTTCGGTTGGAGGGAGTAACCCATACGAGCAGTACTTC
TRBJ1-1	.	TRBV7-9	many	CASSFTLGTEAFF	TGTGCCAGCAGCTTCACCCTTGGCACTGAAGCTTTCTTT
TRBJ2-2	.	TRBV7-2	few	CASSLASSGELFF	TGTGCCAGCAGCTTAGCTAGTTCCGGGGAGCTGTTTTTT
TRBJ1-1	.	TRBV27	.	CASSFSRLNTEAFF	TGTGCCAGCAGTTTCTCACGGTTGAACACTGAAGCTTTCTTT
TRBJ1-1	.	TRBV6-2/TRBV6-3	many	CASRFTGMNTEAFF	TGTGCCAGCAGATTCACAGGAATGAACACTGAAGCTTTCTTT
TRBJ2-2	.	TRBV6-4	many	CASSELGTGELFF	TGTGCCAGCAGTGAACTAGGCACCGGGGAGCTGTTTTTT
TRBJ1-2	TRBD1	TRBV19	.	CASRHLQGPTRYGYTF	TGTGCCAGTAGGCACTTACAGGGGCCGACCCGCTATGGCTACACCTTC
TRBJ2-5	.	TRBV5-4	.	CASSSGTEETQYF	TGTGCCAGCAGCAGTGGGACCGAAGAGACCCAGTACTTC
TRBJ2-5	TRBD2	TRBV19	.	CASSSSGRPPSETQYF	TGTGCCAGTAGTTCTAGCGGGAGGCCCCCTTCCGAGACCCAGTACTTC
TRBJ2-7	TRBD2	TRBV11-3	.	CASSLGGGRRHEQYF	TGTGCCAGCAGCTTGGGAGGCGGGAGGCGCCACGAGCAGTACTTC
TRBJ2-2	TRBD1	TRBV7-9	few	CASSHPGTGDTGELFF	TGTGCCAGCAGCCACCCCGGGACAGGGGACACCGGGGAGCTGTTTTTT
TRBJ2-1	.	TRBV5-1	many	CASSLGGQRTYNEQFF	TGCGCCAGCAGCTTGGGTGGCCAGCGCACATACAATGAGCAGTTCTTC
TRBJ2-1	.	TRBV4-3	.	CASSQEVLNEQFF	TGCGCCAGCAGCCAAGAGGTCCTCAATGAGCAGTTCTTC
TRBJ2-3	.	TRBV6-4	many	CASSGGEDADTQYF	TGTGCCAGCAGTGGGGGAGAGGACGCAGATACGCAGTATTTT
TRBJ1-2	.	TRBV6-5	.	CASKPGTGNYGYTF	TGTGCCAGCAAACCGGGAACAGGGAACTATGGCTACACCTTC
TRBJ2-1	TRBD2	TRBV12-3/TRBV12-4	.	CASSLGAGGNNEQFF	TGTGCCAGCTCGCTTGGGGCGGGAGGGAACAATGAGCAGTTCTTC
TRBJ2-1	TRBD1	TRBV10-3	few	CASTGQPHEQFF	TGTGCCTCTACGGGACAGCCCCATGAGCAGTTCTTC
TRBJ1-1	TRBD1	TRBV18	many	CASSPRPMLGTGMNTEAFF	TGTGCCAGCTCACCACGGCCGATGTTAGGGACAGGGATGAACACTGAAGCTTTCTTT
TRBJ2-1	TRBD2	TRBV6-4	.	CASSEGAGGGNEQFF	TGTGCCAGCAGTGAAGGCGCGGGAGGCGGCAATGAGCAGTTCTTC
TRBJ2-2	.	TRBV27	few	CASSLFDGGPNTGELFF	TGTGCCAGCAGTTTATTCGACGGGGGACCGAACACCGGGGAGCTGTTTTTT
TRBJ1-5	.	TRBV30	.	CAWSVRGVGNQPQHF	TGTGCCTGGAGTGTCAGAGGGGTAGGCAATCAGCCCCAGCATTTT
TRBJ2-7	.	TRBV6-5	many	CASSYVGGSYEQYF	TGTGCCAGCAGTTACGTGGGGGGATCCTACGAGCAGTACTTC
TRBJ2-3	.	TRBV6-6	few	CASSYPASGPTNTDTQYF	TGTGCCAGCAGTTATCCGGCCAGTGGCCCGACAAACACAGATACGCAGTATTTT
TRBJ2-7	.	TRBV7-9	.	CASSFSAYEQYF	TGTGCCAGCAGCTTTAGCGCCTACGAGCAGTACTTC
TRBJ2-7	.	TRBV20-1	many	CSASDQAYEQYF	TGCAGTGCTAGCGATCAGGCTTACGAGCAGTACTTC
TRBJ2-3	.	TRBV29-1	many	CSVEVQSTDTQYF	TGCAGCGTTGAAGTTCAGAGCACAGATACGCAGTATTTT
TRBJ2-7	TRBD1	TRBV28	.	CASRTGQGTYEQYF	TGTGCCAGCAGGACGGGACAGGGAACCTACGAGCAGTACTTC
TRBJ2-1	.	TRBV6-2/TRBV6-3	few	CASSYSTDEQFF	TGTGCCAGCAGTTACTCGACCGATGAGCAGTTCTTC
TRBJ2-6	.	TRBV24-1	few	CATSDFGGAGANVLTF	TGTGCCACCAGTGATTTTGGGGGCGCTGGGGCCAACGTCCTGACTTTC
TRBJ2-3	.	TRBV20-1	many	CSASPTSSATQYF	TGCAGTGCTAGTCCTACTAGCTCAGCTACGCAGTATTTT
TRBJ1-2	.	TRBV29-1	.	CSVGGRANYGYTF	TGCAGCGTTGGCGGAAGGGCTAACTATGGCTACACCTTC
TRBJ1-5	.	TRBV5-1	few	CASSLSGSGLNQPQHF	TGCGCCAGCAGCTTGTCGGGATCAGGGCTCAATCAGCCCCAGCATTTT
TRBJ2-1	TRBD2	TRBV12-3/TRBV12-4	few	CASSLLAGGRNEQFF	TGTGCCAGCAGTTTATTAGCGGGAGGAAGAAATGAGCAGTTCTTC
TRBJ2-7	TRBD1	TRBV6-2/TRBV6-3	.	CASIKTGSDEQYF	TGTGCCAGCATAAAGACAGGGTCGGACGAGCAGTACTTC
TRBJ2-2	.	TRBV7-8	.	CASSPPGVNTGELFF	TGTGCCAGCAGCCCCCCAGGGGTGAACACCGGGGAGCTGTTTTTT
TRBJ1-2	.	TRBV4-3	few	CASSQAGTQGVGYTF	TGCGCCAGCAGCCAAGCGGGGACGCAGGGCGTAGGCTACACCTTC
TRBJ2-6	TRBD1	TRBV11-2	many	CASSGWDRSSGANVLTF	TGTGCCAGCAGCGGATGGGACAGGTCCTCTGGGGCCAACGTCCTGACTTTC
TRBJ2-7	.	TRBV29-1	few	CSVEGNGPPYEQYF	TGCAGCGTTGAAGGTAACGGGCCCCCCTACGAGCAGTACTTC
TRBJ1-2	TRBD1	TRBV2	few	CASSRTGDGYTF	TGTGCCAGCAGTCGGACAGGGGATGGCTACACCTTC
TRBJ2-1	TRBD2	TRBV20-1	many	CSAFGTSGRASNEQFF	TGCAGTGCTTTCGGGACTAGCGGGAGGGCCTCCAATGAGCAGTTCTTC
TRBJ2-7	TRBD2	TRBV4-3	.	CASSQESGRHYEQYF	TGCGCCAGCAGCCAAGAAAGCGGGAGGCACTACGAGCAGTACTTC
TRBJ2-1	TRBD2	TRBV7-3	many	CASSFHPSGLYNEQFF	TGTGCCAGCAGCTTCCACCCTAGCGGTCTCTACAATGAGCAGTTCTTC
TRBJ1-2	TRBD1	TRBV2	many	CASRSTGQPAYGYTF	TGTGCCAGCAGAAGTACGGGACAGCCCGCCTATGGCTACACCTTC
TRBJ2-3	TRBD1	TRBV7-2	few	CASSLVQGVGLVDTQYF	TGTGCCAGCAGCTTAGTTCAGGGGGTCGGCCTCGTGGATACGCAGTATTTT
TRBJ2-5	.	TRBV6-2/TRBV6-3	few	CASSFGPGRETQYF	TGTGCCAGCAGTTTCGGGCCCGGTAGGGAGACCCAGTACTTC
TRBJ2-7	TRBD1	TRBV5-5	few	CASSSVDRGPLFEQYF	TGTGCCAGCAGCTCGGTAGACAGGGGTCCTCTCTTCGAGCAGTACTTC